A selection of T cell receptor beta chains follows, all from one sample in a study of T cells in Graves' hyperthyroidism and ophthalmopathy. In TCRdb, the multiplex PCR reads were re-called with MiXCR into one record per CDR3 protein. The top ten hold under 8% of the sample, which has 540,000 or so distinct CDR3 sequences, 15% to 17% seen once. The specimen sequenced was blood. The receptors originated from a woman between 25 and 40 years old with Graves' hyperthyroidism. The CDR3 runs from the conserved cysteine through the conserved F or W. The D gene is left open where the match is weak. Size tells how often a clone was seen (once, few, many) or the class of an expanded clone, and some rows leave it out.

>TRBV6-6|TRBJ2-1|TRBD2|many
TGTGCCAGCAGTTACGAGACTAGCGGGAAAAATGAGCAGTTCTTC
CASSYETSGKNEQFF
>TRBV7-3|TRBJ1-3|.|.
TGTGCCAGCAGCTTAACGGCTAATCCTGGAAACACCATATATTTT
CASSLTANPGNTIYF
>TRBV11-2|TRBJ1-1|.|many
TGTGCCAGCAGCTTAAACGAAATCACGAACACTGAAGCTTTCTTT
CASSLNEITNTEAFF
>TRBV6-1|TRBJ2-6|.|.
TGTGCCAGCAGGCGGGACTCCCTGGCGGGGGCCAACGTCCTGACTTTC
CASRRDSLAGANVLTF
>TRBV5-4|TRBJ2-3|TRBD2|many
TGTGCCAGCAGCCAAACTCTAGCGGGAGAGAGCACAGATACGCAGTATTTT
CASSQTLAGESTDTQYF
>TRBV2|TRBJ2-2|.|.
TGTGCCAGCAGTCACCAGACAGGGAACACCGGGGAGCTGTTTTTT
CASSHQTGNTGELFF
>TRBV7-9|TRBJ2-3|.|.
TGTGCCAGCAGCCTCCTTCCTAAGGATACGCAGTATTTT
CASSLLPKDTQYF
>TRBV12-3/TRBV12-4|TRBJ2-1|TRBD2|many
TGTGCCAGCAGTTTAGGTACACCGGGACTAGGAGGGCAGTTCTTC
CASSLGTPGLGGQFF
>TRBV24-1|TRBJ2-2|.|few
TGTGCCACCAGTGAGTCAGGAGGGCGGCGGACCGGGGAGCTGTTTTTT
CATSESGGRRTGELFF
>TRBV30|TRBJ1-6|TRBD1|many
TGTGCCTGGAGGCAGAACAGGGGTGGGACCCTCCACTTT
CAWRQNRGGTLHF
>TRBV2|TRBJ2-6|.|many
TGTGCCAGCAGTGTTCAGGGCTCTGGGGCCAACGTCCTGACTTTC
CASSVQGSGANVLTF
>TRBV4-2|TRBJ1-3|.|.
TGTGCCAGCAGCCAAGATGTCAGCGGGGTCTCCTCTGGAAACACCATATATTTT
CASSQDVSGVSSGNTIYF
>TRBV10-3|TRBJ1-5|.|few
TGTGCCACCAGGACCATTGGACAGCCCCAGCATTTT
CATRTIGQPQHF